These 14 T cell receptor beta chains originate from one sample sequenced in a study of blood T cell repertoires in COVID-19. The method was immunoSEQ multiplex PCR; TCRdb's version includes in-frame clones alone and lacks a portion of them. Among 170,000 or so clones listed, around nine tenths were seen once. The sample comprised peripheral blood. These TCRs come from a man in his forties with active or convalescent COVID-19.

This clone was picked up one time. The rearrangement uses TRBV3-1 (or the pseudogene TRBV3-2) and TRBJ2-5; 10 nucleotides match TRBD2. J was trimmed by 1 base and V by 3 bases; bases with no gene match: 5. Germline CDR1 reads LGHDT; CDR2 reads YNNKEL (reference sequence). CDR3 length: 16 residues. CDR3 sequence: CASSHNSGGLQETQYF. The CDR3 bases are TGTGCCAGCAGCCATAATAGCGGGGGGCTCCAAGAGACCCAGTACTTC.

The CDR3 reads CAINGQVGSPLHF. In nucleotides, the CDR3 is TGTGCCATCAATGGGCAGGTTGGATCACCCCTCCACTTT. The chain recombines TRBV10-3 with TRBJ1-6; the D is unclear. The CDR3 is 13 residues long. Germline-derived CDR1 and CDR2 are ENHRY and SYGVKD. V dropped 7 bases and J dropped 10 bases, with 14 bases sitting between them.

The V and J genes are TRBV2 and TRBJ1-4, with D uncertain. This CDR3 is 13 amino acids long. Germline-derived CDR1 and CDR2 are SNHLY and FYNNEI. Trimming took 1 base from V and 5 from J, leaving 5 bases between them. The CDR3 DNA reads TGTGCCAGCAGTGAAGGAGGGAATGAAAAACTGTTTTTT. It codes for CASSEGGNEKLFF.

The chain employs TRBV5-5 and TRBJ2-1; 8 bases fit TRBD1. Per the germline V gene, CDR1 is SGHKS and CDR2 is YYEKEE (reference sequence). V was clipped by 4 bases and J by 9 bases; unmatched bases: 9. CDR3 length: 14 residues. CDR3 sequence: CASSIGQGLFEQFF. The CDR3 nucleotides are TGTGCCAGCAGCATTGGACAGGGTTTGTTTGAGCAGTTCTTC. Based on the CDR3 plus reference TRBV5-5 and TRBJ2-1, the full variable domain is DAGVTQSPTHLIKTRGQQVTLRCSPISGHKSVSWYQQVLGQGPQFIFQYYEKEERGRGNFPDRFSARQFPNYSSELNVNALLLGDSALYLCASSIGQGLFEQFFGPGTRLTVL.

The CDR3 DNA reads TGTGCCAGCAGGAGCGGACAGGGGGGGTGGGATACGCAGTATTTT. Amino acids: CASRSGQGGWDTQYF. The chain employs TRBV28 and TRBJ2-3; the match to TRBD1 covers 10 bases. Per the germline V gene, CDR1 is MDHEN and CDR2 is SYDVKM. This CDR3 is 15 amino acids long. Trimming cost V 6 bases and J 6 bases; bases outside gene matches: 9.

V usage is TRBV4-1 and J usage is TRBJ1-5; TRBD1 matches 9 bases. Germline lookup yields CDR1 MGHRA and CDR2 YSYEKL. V was clipped by 1 base and J by 1 base; unmatched bases: 2. CDR3 size: 16 residues. The CDR3 loop is CASSQAGTGSNQPQHF. Written as DNA, the CDR3 is TGCGCCAGCAGCCAAGCTGGGACAGGGAGCAATCAGCCCCAGCATTTT.

V usage is TRBV19 and J usage is TRBJ2-3, with a tentative D call TRBD2 (5 bases). V was pared by 4 bases and J by 5 bases, with 13 bases between. The CDR3 is made up of 14 amino acids. Germline CDR1 reads LNHDA; CDR2 reads SQIVND (reference sequence). CDR3 residues: CASSSIGGRDTQYF. Written as DNA, the CDR3 is TGTGCCAGTAGTAGCATTGGAGGACGAGATACGCAGTATTTT.

This clone was seen once. As DNA, the CDR3 is TGTGCCAGCAGGGGGGGAAGGTGGGCTAATGAAAAACTGTTTTTT. It is translated as CASRGGRWANEKLFF. The V gene is TRBV28, the J gene TRBJ1-4; weak D call: TRBD1 (5 bases). This CDR3 comprises 15 residues. The germline V gene has CDR1 MDHEN and CDR2 SYDVKM. V gave up 6 bases and J gave up 3 bases, with 14 bases separating them.

V and J are TRBV7-3 and TRBJ2-1; TRBD1 agrees at 9 bases. J lost 7 bases, V lost 7 bases, and 8 bases had no gene match. There are 14 residues in the CDR3. Germline loops: CDR1 SGHTA, CDR2 FQGTGA. CDR3 bases: TGTGCCAGCACTAGGGGGACAGGGTCAAATGAGCAGTTCTTC. This sequence encodes CASTRGTGSNEQFF.

The gene calls are TRBV2 and TRBJ2-2; D ambiguous. This CDR3 has 11 amino acids. Germline values: CDR1 SNHLY, CDR2 FYNNEI. V shed 8 bases and J shed 4 bases, with 5 bases lying between them. Here the CDR3 reads CASSSTGELFF. In DNA, the CDR3 is TGTGCCAGCTCGTCCACCGGGGAGCTGTTTTTT.

This clone was seen a few times. The chain has TRBV29-1 and TRBJ1-2, with D tentatively TRBD1 (5 bases). V lost 7 bases, J lost 2 bases, and 14 bases lay in between. From germline, CDR1 is SQVTM and CDR2 ANQGSEA. This CDR3 has 13 residues. The CDR3 coding sequence is TGCAGCGCCCTAGAAGGGGTAAACTATGGCTACACCTTC. Protein sequence: CSALEGVNYGYTF.

The chain joins TRBV11-3 to TRBJ1-2, with 11 bases that match TRBD1. The CDR3 runs to 18 residues. V was clipped by 3 bases and J by 2 bases; unmatched bases: 11. Germline lookup yields CDR1 SGHNT and CDR2 YENEEA. CDR3 nucleotide sequence: TGTGCCAGCAGCTTCACCTGGGGGACAGGGGGGACCAACTATGGCTACACCTTC. This sequence encodes CASSFTWGTGGTNYGYTF.

V gene TRBV18 combines with J gene TRBJ2-7, with D perhaps TRBD2 (6 bases). CDR3 length equals 15 residues. Germline CDR1 KGHSH, CDR2 LQKENI. V lost 0 bases and J lost 2, with 11 bases in between. The DNA for the CDR3 is TGTGCCAGCTCACCACCGGCAGGACTAACCTACGAGCAGTACTTC. It specifies CASSPPAGLTYEQYF. The variable domain in full, with the rest retrieved from reference TRBV18 and TRBJ2-7, is NAGVMQNPRHLVRRRGQEARLRCSPMKGHSHVYWYRQLPEEGLKFMVYLQKENIIDESGMPKERFSAEFPKEGPSILRIQQVVRGDSAAYFCASSPPAGLTYEQYFGPGTRLTVT.

J is TRBJ2-5 and V is TRBV28, with TRBD2 matching over 7 bases. The CDR3 length is 15 residues. V was clipped by 1 base and J by 1 base; unmatched bases: 3. Germline V gene lookup returns CDR1 MDHEN and CDR2 SYDVKM. The CDR3: CASSLLGGGQETQYF. The CDR3 nucleotides are TGTGCCAGCAGTTTATTGGGGGGGGGCCAAGAGACCCAGTACTTC.